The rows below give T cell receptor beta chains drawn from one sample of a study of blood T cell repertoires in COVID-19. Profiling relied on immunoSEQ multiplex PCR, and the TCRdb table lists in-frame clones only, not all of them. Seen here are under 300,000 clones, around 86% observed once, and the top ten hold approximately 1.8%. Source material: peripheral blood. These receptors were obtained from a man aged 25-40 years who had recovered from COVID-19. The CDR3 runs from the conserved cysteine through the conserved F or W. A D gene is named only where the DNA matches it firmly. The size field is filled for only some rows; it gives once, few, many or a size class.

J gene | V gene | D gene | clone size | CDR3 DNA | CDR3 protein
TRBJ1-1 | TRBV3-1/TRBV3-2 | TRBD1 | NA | TGTGCCAGCAGCCAAGCCCTGACAGGGGTGGTTGAAGCTTTCTTT | CASSQALTGVVEAFF
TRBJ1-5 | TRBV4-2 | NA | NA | TGTGCCAGCAGCCAAAATGGGGGGGGCAAGCAGCCCCAGCATTTT | CASSQNGGGKQPQHF
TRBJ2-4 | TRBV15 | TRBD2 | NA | TGTGCCACCAGCAGAGGATCGGGGGGACGCGGCAAAAACATTCAGTACTTC | CATSRGSGGRGKNIQYF
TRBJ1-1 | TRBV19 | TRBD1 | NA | TGTGCCAGTGGGAAAATACAGGGGGGGACTGAAGCTTTCTTT | CASGKIQGGTEAFF
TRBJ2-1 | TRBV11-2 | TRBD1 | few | TGTGCCAGCAGCGCGGACCCGGGACAGTCAAATGAGCAGTTCTTC | CASSADPGQSNEQFF
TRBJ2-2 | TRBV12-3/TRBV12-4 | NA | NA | TGTGCCAGCAGTTTGCAGGAAACCGGGGAGCTGTTTTTT | CASSLQETGELFF
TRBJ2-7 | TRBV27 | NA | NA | TGTGCCAGCAGTCCCCGGCGAGGATACGAGCAGTACTTC | CASSPRRGYEQYF
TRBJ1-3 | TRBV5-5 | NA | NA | TGTGCCAGCAGCTACGGACAATTGGCTGGAAACACCATATATTTT | CASSYGQLAGNTIYF
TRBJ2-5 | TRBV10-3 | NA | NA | TGTGCCATCTCTCAGGGCGGAGATATAGAGACCCAGTACTTC | CAISQGGDIETQYF
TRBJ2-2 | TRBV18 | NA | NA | TGTGCCAGCTCACCAGGGGCCCGGGAGCTGTTTTTT | CASSPGARELFF
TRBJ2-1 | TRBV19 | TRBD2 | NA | TGTGCCAGTAGCCCAAGCGGGGCTGGGGAGCAGTTCTTC | CASSPSGAGEQFF